Following are 8 T cell receptor beta chains from one sample sequenced in a study of T cell responses to AZD1222 COVID-19 vaccine. Sequenced by immunoSEQ multiplex PCR; TCRdb stores in-frame clones only, minus some. The sample yields 55,000 to 65,000 clones, approximately 85% seen once. The source was peripheral blood, collected on day 0 of AZD1222 vaccination. These receptors were obtained from an adult in good health.

This clone was seen once. The chain carries TRBV6-2 or TRBV6-3 and TRBJ1-5, with unresolved D. V lost 6 bases and J 2 bases, leaving 8 bases between the germline ends. This CDR3 has 13 amino acids. CDR1 MNHEY and CDR2 SVGEGT come from the germline V gene. The CDR3: CASSVNGNQPQHF. The CDR3 region has the DNA TGTGCCAGCAGCGTAAATGGCAATCAGCCCCAGCATTTT.

CDR3 loop: CASSSQGTYGYTF. The CDR3 nucleotides read TGTGCCAGTAGCTCTCAGGGTACCTATGGCTACACCTTC. V and J are TRBV19 and TRBJ1-2, with D possibly TRBD1 on 5 matching bases. The CDR3 extends over 13 amino acids. Deletions cut 6 bases from V and 4 bases from J, with 12 bases between. From germline, CDR1 is LNHDA and CDR2 SQIVND (reference sequence).

The chain couples TRBV5-1 to TRBJ2-3; TRBD2 agrees at 14 bases. The V gene end was trimmed by 3 bases and the J gene end by 4 bases; junction bases not matched to a gene: 7. CDR1 and CDR2 from the germline V gene are SGHRS and YFSETQ. The CDR3 spans 17 residues. For the CDR3, the DNA is TGCGCCAGCAGCTCCTCAACGGGACTAGCGGGGGCAGATACGCAGTATTTT. Its translation: CASSSSTGLAGADTQYF.

This clone was recorded only once. The chain employs TRBV6-5 and TRBJ1-4, with D uncertain. V shed 8 bases and J shed 7 bases, with 17 bases lying between them. Germline V gene sequence: CDR1 MNHEY, CDR2 SVGAGI. The CDR3 spans 14 residues. CDR3 residues: CASRRPFDGEKLFF. The CDR3 nucleotides read TGTGCCAGCCGGCGGCCCTTCGACGGTGAAAAACTGTTTTTT.

The chain recombines TRBV7-6 with TRBJ2-1; D is uncertain. The germline V gene encodes CDR1 SGHVS and CDR2 FNYEAQ. With 5 bases removed from V and 2 bases from J, the gap between germline ends came to 13 bases. The CDR3 runs to 15 residues. DNA of the CDR3: TGTGCCAGCAGCCTCGACACCGGAACCTACAATGAGCAGTTCTTC. Its translation is CASSLDTGTYNEQFF.

This chain connects TRBV6-5 to TRBJ1-2, with D hard to call. The CDR3 is made up of 15 amino acids. Trimming shortened V by 6 bases and J by 4 bases, and 18 bases separated the two germline ends. Germline V lookup: CDR1 MNHEY, CDR2 SVGAGI. DNA for the CDR3: TGTGCCAGCAGCCTCACCCCCCCCGGGAGCTATGGCTACACCTTC. Translation gives CASSLTPPGSYGYTF.

The gene calls are TRBV19 and TRBJ2-1, with 9 bases identical to TRBD2. V gave up 3 bases and J gave up 7 bases; unmatched junction bases: 7. From germline, CDR1 is LNHDA and CDR2 SQIVND (reference sequence). There are 15 residues in the CDR3. Here the CDR3 DNA reads TGTGCCAGTAGTATCGGAGCGGGGGGAGGAAATGAGCAGTTCTTC. As protein: CASSIGAGGGNEQFF.

This clone was detected only once. The V gene is TRBV29-1, the J gene TRBJ1-2; no reliable D call. The germline gives CDR1 SQVTM, CDR2 ANQGSEA. Trimming pared 4 bases from V and 3 bases from J, leaving 9 bases between. The CDR3 has 12 amino acids. The CDR3 region is CSVVTADYGYTF. The CDR3 coding sequence is TGCAGCGTTGTCACAGCTGACTATGGCTACACCTTC. The full variable domain, rest sourced from reference TRBV29-1 and TRBJ1-2, is SAVISQKPSRDICQRGTSLTIQCQVDSQVTMMFWYRQQPGQSLTLIATANQGSEATYESGFVIDKFPISRPNLTFSTLTVSNMSPEDSSIYLCSVVTADYGYTFGSGTRLTVV.